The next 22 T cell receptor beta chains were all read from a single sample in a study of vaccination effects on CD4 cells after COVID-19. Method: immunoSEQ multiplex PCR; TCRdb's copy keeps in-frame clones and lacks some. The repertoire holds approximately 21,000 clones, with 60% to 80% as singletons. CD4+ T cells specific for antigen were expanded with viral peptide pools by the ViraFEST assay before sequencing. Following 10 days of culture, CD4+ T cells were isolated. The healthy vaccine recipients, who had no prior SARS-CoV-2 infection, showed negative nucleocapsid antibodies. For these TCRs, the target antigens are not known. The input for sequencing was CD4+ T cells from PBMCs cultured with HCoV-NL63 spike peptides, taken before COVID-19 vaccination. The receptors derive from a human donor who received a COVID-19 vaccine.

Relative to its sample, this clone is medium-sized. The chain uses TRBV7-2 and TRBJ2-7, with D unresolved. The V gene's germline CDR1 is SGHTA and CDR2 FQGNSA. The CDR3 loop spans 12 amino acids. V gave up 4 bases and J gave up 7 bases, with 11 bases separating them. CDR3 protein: CASSSYMGEQYF. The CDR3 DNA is TGTGCCAGCAGCTCCTATATGGGAGAGCAGTACTTC.

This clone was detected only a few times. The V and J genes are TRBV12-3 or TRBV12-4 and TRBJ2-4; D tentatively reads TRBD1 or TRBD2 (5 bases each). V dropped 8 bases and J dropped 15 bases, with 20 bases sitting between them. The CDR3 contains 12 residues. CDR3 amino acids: CASGSTRAGGYF. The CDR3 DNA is TGTGCCAGCGGGTCGACACGCGCTGGGGGGTACTTC.

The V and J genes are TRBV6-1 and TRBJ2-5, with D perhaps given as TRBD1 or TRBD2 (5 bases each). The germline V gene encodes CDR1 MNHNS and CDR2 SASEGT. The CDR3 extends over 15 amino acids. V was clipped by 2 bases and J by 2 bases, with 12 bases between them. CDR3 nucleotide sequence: TGTGCCAGCAGTGAACTTAGGGGAGTTCAAGAGACCCAGTACTTC. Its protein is CASSELRGVQETQYF.

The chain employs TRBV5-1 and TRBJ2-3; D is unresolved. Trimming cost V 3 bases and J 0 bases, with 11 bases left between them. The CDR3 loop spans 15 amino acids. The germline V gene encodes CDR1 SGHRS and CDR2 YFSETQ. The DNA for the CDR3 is TGCGCCAGCAGCTGGGGAACCAGTAGCACAGATACGCAGTATTTT. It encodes CASSWGTSSTDTQYF.

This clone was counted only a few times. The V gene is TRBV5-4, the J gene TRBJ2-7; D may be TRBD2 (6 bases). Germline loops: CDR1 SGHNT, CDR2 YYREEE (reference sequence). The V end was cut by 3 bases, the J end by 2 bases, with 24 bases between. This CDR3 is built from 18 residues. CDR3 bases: TGTGCCAGCAGCTACGGACTACCCACGCACGCACAAACCTACGAGCAGTACTTC. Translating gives CASSYGLPTHAQTYEQYF.

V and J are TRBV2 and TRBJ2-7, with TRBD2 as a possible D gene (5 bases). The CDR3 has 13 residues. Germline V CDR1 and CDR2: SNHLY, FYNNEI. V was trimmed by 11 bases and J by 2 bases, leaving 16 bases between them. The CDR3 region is CAWVGEGAYEQYF. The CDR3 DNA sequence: TGTGCCTGGGTCGGTGAGGGAGCCTACGAGCAGTACTTC.

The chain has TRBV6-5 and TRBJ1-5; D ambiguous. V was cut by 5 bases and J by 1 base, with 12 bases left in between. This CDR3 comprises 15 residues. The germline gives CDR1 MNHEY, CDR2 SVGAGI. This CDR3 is CASSPDRPSNQPQHF. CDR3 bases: TGTGCCAGCAGTCCCGACCGGCCCAGCAATCAGCCCCAGCATTTT.

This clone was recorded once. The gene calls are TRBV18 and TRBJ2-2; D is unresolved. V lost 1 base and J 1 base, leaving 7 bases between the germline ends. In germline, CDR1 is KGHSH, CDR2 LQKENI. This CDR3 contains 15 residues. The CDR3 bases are TGTGCCAGCTCACCACTCGAGGTGAACACCGGGGAGCTGTTTTTT. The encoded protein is CASSPLEVNTGELFF. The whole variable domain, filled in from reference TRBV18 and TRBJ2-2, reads NAGVMQNPRHLVRRRGQEARLRCSPMKGHSHVYWYRQLPEEGLKFMVYLQKENIIDESGMPKERFSAEFPKEGPSILRIQQVVRGDSAAYFCASSPLEVNTGELFFGEGSRLTVL.

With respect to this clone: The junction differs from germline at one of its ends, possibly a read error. The CDR3 DNA is TGTGCCAGCCGTTTGGGGTCGGTGGGAGAAGCTTTCTTT. Its protein product is CASRLGSVGEAFF. The chain carries TRBV28 and TRBJ1-1; no clear D. The CDR3 runs 13 residues. Per the germline V gene, CDR1 is MDHEN and CDR2 is SYDVKM.

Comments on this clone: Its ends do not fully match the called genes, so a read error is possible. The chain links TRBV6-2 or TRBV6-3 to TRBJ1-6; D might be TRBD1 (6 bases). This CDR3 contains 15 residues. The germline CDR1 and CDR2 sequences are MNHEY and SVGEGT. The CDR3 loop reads CASSHSDRLNSPLHF. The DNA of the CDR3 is TGTGCCAGCAGTCACTCGGACAGACTTAATTCACCCCTCCACTTT.

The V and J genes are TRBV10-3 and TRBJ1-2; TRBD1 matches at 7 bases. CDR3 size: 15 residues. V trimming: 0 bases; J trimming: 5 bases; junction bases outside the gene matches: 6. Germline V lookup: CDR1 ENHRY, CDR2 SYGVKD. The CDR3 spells CAISESKGAGYGYTF. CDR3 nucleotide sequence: TGTGCCATCAGTGAGTCGAAGGGGGCTGGATATGGCTACACCTTC.

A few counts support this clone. CDR3 in amino acids: CASSDAPGLSQPQHF. The CDR3 coding sequence is TGTGCCAGTAGTGACGCCCCGGGTCTGAGCCAGCCCCAGCATTTT. The chain recombines TRBV19 with TRBJ1-5; unclear D gene. Germline lookup yields CDR1 LNHDA and CDR2 SQIVND (reference sequence). The CDR3 extends over 15 amino acids. V dropped 5 bases and J dropped 7 bases, with 18 bases sitting between them. Complete variable domain (other parts from reference TRBV19 and TRBJ1-5): DGGITQSPKYLFRKEGQNVTLSCEQNLNHDAMYWYRQDPGQGLRLIYYSQIVNDFQKGDIAEGYSVSREKKESFPLTVTSAQKNPTAFYLCASSDAPGLSQPQHFGDGTRLSIL.

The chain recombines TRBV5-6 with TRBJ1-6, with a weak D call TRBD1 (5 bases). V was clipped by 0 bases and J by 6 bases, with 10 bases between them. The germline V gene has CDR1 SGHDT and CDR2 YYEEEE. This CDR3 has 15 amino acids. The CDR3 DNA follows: TGTGCCAGCAGCTTGGCGCAGGGCCGTAATTCACCCCTCCACTTT. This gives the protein CASSLAQGRNSPLHF.

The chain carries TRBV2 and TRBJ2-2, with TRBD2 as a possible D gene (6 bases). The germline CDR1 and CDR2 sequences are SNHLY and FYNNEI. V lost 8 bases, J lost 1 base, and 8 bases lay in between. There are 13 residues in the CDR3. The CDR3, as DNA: TGTGCCAGCCGGAGGGGGAACACCGGGGAGCTGTTTTTT. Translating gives CASRRGNTGELFF.

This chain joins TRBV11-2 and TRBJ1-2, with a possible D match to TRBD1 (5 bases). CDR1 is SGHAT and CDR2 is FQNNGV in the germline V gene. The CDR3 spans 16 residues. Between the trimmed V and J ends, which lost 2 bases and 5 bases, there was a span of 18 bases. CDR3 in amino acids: CASSLRRANPGYGYTF. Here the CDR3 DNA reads TGTGCCAGCAGCTTACGCAGGGCCAACCCTGGGTATGGCTACACCTTC.

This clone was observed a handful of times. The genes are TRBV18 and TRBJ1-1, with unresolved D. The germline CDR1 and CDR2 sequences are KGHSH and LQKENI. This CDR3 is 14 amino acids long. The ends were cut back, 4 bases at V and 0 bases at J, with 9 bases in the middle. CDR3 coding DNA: TGTGCCAGCTCACTTCAGCCCATGAACACTGAAGCTTTCTTT. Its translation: CASSLQPMNTEAFF.

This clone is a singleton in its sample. The CDR3 spells CASSLDSWETQYF. DNA of the CDR3: TGTGCCAGCAGCCTCGATTCGTGGGAGACCCAGTACTTC. The chain has TRBV3-1 (or the pseudogene TRBV3-2) and TRBJ2-5; D gene unclear. Trimming took off 4 bases at V and 5 bases at J, with 11 bases between the two ends. Looked up from germline, CDR1 is LGHDT and CDR2 is YNNKEL (reference sequence). There are 13 residues in the CDR3.

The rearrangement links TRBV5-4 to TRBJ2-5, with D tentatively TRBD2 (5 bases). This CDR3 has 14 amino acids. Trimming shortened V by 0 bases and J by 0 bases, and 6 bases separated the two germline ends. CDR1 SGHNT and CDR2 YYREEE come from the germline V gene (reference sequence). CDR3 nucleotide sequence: TGTGCCAGCAGCTTGGGACTACACCAAGAGACCCAGTACTTC. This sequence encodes CASSLGLHQETQYF.

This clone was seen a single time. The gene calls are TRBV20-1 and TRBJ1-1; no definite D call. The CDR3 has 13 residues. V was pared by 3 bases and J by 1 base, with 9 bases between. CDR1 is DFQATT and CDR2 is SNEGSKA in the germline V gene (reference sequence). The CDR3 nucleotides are TGCAGTGCTAGTGAGACGACGAACACTGAAGCTTTCTTT. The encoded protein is CSASETTNTEAFF.

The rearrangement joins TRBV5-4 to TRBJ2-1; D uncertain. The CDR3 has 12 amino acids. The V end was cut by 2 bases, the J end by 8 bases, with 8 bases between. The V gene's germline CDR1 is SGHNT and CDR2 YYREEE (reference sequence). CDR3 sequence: CASSFDAYEQFF. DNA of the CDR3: TGTGCCAGCAGCTTTGATGCGTATGAGCAGTTCTTC. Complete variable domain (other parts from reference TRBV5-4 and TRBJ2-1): ETGVTQSPTHLIKTRGQQVTLRCSSQSGHNTVSWYQQALGQGPQFIFQYYREEENGRGNFPPRFSGLQFPNYSSELNVNALELDDSALYLCASSFDAYEQFFGPGTRLTVL.

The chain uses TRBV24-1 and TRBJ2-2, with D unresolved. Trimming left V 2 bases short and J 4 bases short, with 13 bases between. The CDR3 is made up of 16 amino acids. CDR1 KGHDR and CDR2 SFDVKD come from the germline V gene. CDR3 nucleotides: TGTGCCACCAGTGATTCCCAAGGACCGATCACCGGGGAGCTGTTTTTT. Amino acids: CATSDSQGPITGELFF.

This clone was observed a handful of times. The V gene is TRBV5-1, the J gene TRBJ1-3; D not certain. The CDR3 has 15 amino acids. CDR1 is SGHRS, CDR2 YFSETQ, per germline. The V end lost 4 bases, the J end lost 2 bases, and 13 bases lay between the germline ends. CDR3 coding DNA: TGCGCCAGCAGCGCAGGATCTATAGCTGGAAACACCATATATTTT. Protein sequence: CASSAGSIAGNTIYF. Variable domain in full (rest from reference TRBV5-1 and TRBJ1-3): KAGVTQTPRYLIKTRGQQVTLSCSPISGHRSVSWYQQTPGQGLQFLFEYFSETQRNKGNFPGRFSGRQFSNSRSEMNVSTLELGDSALYLCASSAGSIAGNTIYFGEGSWLTVV.